This is a list of T cell receptor beta chains from one sample in a study of blood T cell repertoires in COVID-19. The table came from immunoSEQ multiplex PCR; TCRdb's copy has only in-frame clones and leaves some out. Among roughly 210,000 clones listed, around 87% were seen once. Sequenced input: PBMCs or T cells enriched from blood (not recorded which). These TCRs come from a man aged 25 to 45 in a cohort exposed to, infected with or recovered from COVID-19 (not recorded which). CDR3s include the opening cysteine and the closing phenylalanine or tryptophan. Each record gives: J gene, V gene, clone size, D gene, CDR3 protein, CDR3 DNA. The D gene is left open where the match is weak. Size tells how often a clone was seen (once, few, many) or the class of an expanded clone, and some rows leave it out.

>TRBJ1-1|TRBV19|-|TRBD1
CASRVIGRGDGEAFF
TGTGCCAGTAGAGTCATTGGCAGGGGGGATGGTGAAGCTTTCTTT
>TRBJ2-2|TRBV5-1|-|TRBD2
CASSLRRNWQAGGAGTGELFF
TGCGCCAGCAGCTTACGACGAAACTGGCAGGCGGGAGGCGCGGGGACCGGGGAGCTGTTTTTT
>TRBJ1-5|TRBV20-1|-|TRBD1
CSASNKELRQGQPQHF
TGCAGTGCTAGTAACAAAGAACTCAGACAGGGACAGCCCCAGCATTTT
>TRBJ1-1|TRBV5-1|-|TRBD1
CASRPTGGTEAFF
TGCGCCAGCAGACCGACAGGGGGGACTGAAGCTTTCTTT
>TRBJ2-4|TRBV5-1|-|TRBD2
CASSPAGRENIQYF
TGCGCCAGCAGCCCGGCGGGGAGGGAAAACATTCAGTACTTC
>TRBJ1-2|TRBV6-5|many|TRBD1
CASSYSRGQQYYGYTF
TGTGCCAGCAGTTACTCGAGGGGACAGCAGTACTATGGCTACACCTTC
>TRBJ2-3|TRBV7-2|-|TRBD2
CASSLGGLAGATDTQYF
TGTGCCAGCAGCTTAGGAGGGCTAGCGGGAGCCACAGATACGCAGTATTTT
>TRBJ1-6|TRBV6-5|-|TRBD1
CASSLGTDNSPLHF
TGTGCCAGCAGTCTAGGGACAGATAATTCACCCCTCCACTTT
>TRBJ2-1|TRBV3-1/TRBV3-2|-|TRBD2
CASSHGLADAYNEQFF
TGTGCCAGCAGCCACGGTCTAGCGGACGCATACAATGAGCAGTTCTTC
>TRBJ1-2|TRBV5-6|once|-
CASSFPRPGRQNYGYTF
TGTGCCAGCAGCTTTCCCCGGCCAGGGAGGCAGAACTATGGCTACACCTTC
>TRBJ2-7|TRBV5-1|-|-
CASSLNSVWASEQYF
TGCGCCAGCAGCTTAAATTCCGTCTGGGCCTCCGAGCAGTACTTC
>TRBJ1-2|TRBV4-1|-|TRBD1
CASSQSGQMTLGYTF
TGCGCCAGCAGCCAATCGGGACAGATGACTTTGGGCTACACCTTC
>TRBJ2-6|TRBV6-2/TRBV6-3|-|TRBD1
CASSTGTGIRAGANVLTF
TGTGCCAGCAGCACCGGGACAGGGATACGGGCTGGGGCCAACGTCCTGACTTTC
>TRBJ1-2|TRBV14|-|-
CASSQLGWAGPTF
TGTGCCAGCAGCCAATTAGGGTGGGCAGGGCCCACCTTC
>TRBJ2-7|TRBV4-1|-|-
CASSQAASHGNEQYF
TGCGCCAGCAGCCAAGCGGCTAGTCATGGAAACGAGCAGTACTTC
>TRBJ1-5|TRBV7-3|-|TRBD1
CASSPLGTGDNQPQHF
TGTGCCAGCAGCCCACTAGGGACAGGGGACAATCAGCCCCAGCATTTT
>TRBJ2-3|TRBV5-4|-|TRBD1
CASRDRDTDTQYF
TGTGCCAGCCGGGACAGGGACACAGATACGCAGTATTTT
>TRBJ2-5|TRBV7-6|once|TRBD1
CASSPTTGGWETQYF
TGTGCCAGCAGCCCCACGACAGGGGGGTGGGAGACCCAGTACTTC
>TRBJ1-1|TRBV18|-|TRBD1
CASSPGDRHNTEAFF
TGTGCCAGCTCACCAGGGGACAGACACAACACTGAAGCTTTCTTT
>TRBJ2-3|TRBV19|-|-
CASSMRTDTQYF
TGTGCCAGTAGTATGCGTACAGATACGCAGTATTTT
>TRBJ2-1|TRBV28|-|-
CASSLSAGLVQFF
TGTGCCAGCAGTTTATCGGCGGGATTGGTCCAGTTCTTC
>TRBJ2-2|TRBV5-1|-|-
CASSRGDRNTGELFF
TGCGCCAGCAGCAGGGGGGACAGGAACACCGGGGAGCTGTTTTTT
>TRBJ1-1|TRBV5-6|-|-
CASTPGPRDTEAFF
TGTGCCAGCACCCCGGGCCCCAGGGACACTGAAGCTTTCTTT
>TRBJ2-1|TRBV4-1|-|-
CASSQRPSDEQFF
TGCGCCAGCAGCCAACGTCCTAGCGACGAGCAGTTCTTC